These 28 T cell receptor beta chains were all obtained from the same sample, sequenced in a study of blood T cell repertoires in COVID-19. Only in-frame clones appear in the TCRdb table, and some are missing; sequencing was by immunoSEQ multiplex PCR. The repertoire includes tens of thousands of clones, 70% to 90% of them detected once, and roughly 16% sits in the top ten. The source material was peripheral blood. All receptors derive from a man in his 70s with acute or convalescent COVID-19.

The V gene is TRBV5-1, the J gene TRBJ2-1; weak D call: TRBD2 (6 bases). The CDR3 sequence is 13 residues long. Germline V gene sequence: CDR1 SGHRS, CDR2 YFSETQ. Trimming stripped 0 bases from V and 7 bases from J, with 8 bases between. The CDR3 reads CASSLVGGNEQFF. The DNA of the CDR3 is TGCGCCAGCAGCTTGGTAGGAGGGAATGAGCAGTTCTTC.

The CDR3 DNA sequence: TGCGCCAGCAGCCAAGAGCTACAGGGCGCTGGCAACTATGGCTACACCTTC. It translates to CASSQELQGAGNYGYTF. The rearrangement uses TRBV4-3 and TRBJ1-2, with D possibly being TRBD1 (6 bases). The germline CDR1 and CDR2 sequences are LGHNA and YSLEER. The CDR3 covers 17 residues. V was shortened by 0 bases and J by 2 bases, with 16 bases between the two germline ends.

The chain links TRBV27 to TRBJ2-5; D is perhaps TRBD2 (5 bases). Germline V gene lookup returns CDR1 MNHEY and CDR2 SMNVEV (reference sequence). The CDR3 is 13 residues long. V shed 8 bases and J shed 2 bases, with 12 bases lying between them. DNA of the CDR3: TGTGCCAGCCGGGGAGCAGCTCAAGAGACCCAGTACTTC. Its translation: CASRGAAQETQYF.

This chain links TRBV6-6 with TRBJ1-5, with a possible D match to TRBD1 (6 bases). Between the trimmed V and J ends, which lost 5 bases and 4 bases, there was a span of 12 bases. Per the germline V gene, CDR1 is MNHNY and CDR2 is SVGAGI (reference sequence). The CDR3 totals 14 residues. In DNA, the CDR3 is TGTGCCAGCAGTCAGGGGCGCTTGAATCAGCCCCAGCATTTT. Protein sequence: CASSQGRLNQPQHF.

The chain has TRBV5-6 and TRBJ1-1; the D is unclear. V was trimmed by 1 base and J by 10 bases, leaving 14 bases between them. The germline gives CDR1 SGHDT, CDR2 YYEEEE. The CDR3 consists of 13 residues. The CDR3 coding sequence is TGTGCCAGCAGCTTGTACGCTGGGAGTCCAGCTTTCTTT. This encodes CASSLYAGSPAFF.

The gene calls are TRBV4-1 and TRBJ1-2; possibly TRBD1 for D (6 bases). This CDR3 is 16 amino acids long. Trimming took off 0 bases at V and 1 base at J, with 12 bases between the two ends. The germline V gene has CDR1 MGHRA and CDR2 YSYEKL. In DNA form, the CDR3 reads TGCGCCAGCAGCCAAGATCGGACAGCCGGTAACTATGGCTACACCTTC. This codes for CASSQDRTAGNYGYTF.

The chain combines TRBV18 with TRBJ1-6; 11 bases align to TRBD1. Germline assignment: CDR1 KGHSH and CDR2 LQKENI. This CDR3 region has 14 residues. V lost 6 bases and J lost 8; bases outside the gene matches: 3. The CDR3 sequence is CASSRTGGDSPLHF. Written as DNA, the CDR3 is TGTGCCAGCTCTCGGACAGGGGGCGATTCACCCCTCCACTTT.

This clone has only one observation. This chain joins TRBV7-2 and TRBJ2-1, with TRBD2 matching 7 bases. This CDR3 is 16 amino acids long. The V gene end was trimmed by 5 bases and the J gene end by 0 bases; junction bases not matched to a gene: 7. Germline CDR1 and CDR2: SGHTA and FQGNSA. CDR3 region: CASSLPPSGSYNEQFF. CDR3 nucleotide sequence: TGTGCCAGCAGCCTACCCCCTAGCGGCTCCTACAATGAGCAGTTCTTC.

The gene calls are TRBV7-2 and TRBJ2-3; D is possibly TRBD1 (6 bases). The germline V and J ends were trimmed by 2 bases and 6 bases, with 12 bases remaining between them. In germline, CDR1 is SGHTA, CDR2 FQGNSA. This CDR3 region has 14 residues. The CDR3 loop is CASSLMGATDTQYF. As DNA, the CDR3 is TGTGCCAGCAGCTTAATGGGGGCAACTGATACGCAGTATTTT.

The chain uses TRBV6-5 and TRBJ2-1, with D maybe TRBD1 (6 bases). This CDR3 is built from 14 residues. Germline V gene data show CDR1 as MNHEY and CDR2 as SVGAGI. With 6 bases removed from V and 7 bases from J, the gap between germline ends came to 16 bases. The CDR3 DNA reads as TGTGCCAGCAGCCTTACAGGGTCGGGGAATGAGCAGTTCTTC. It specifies CASSLTGSGNEQFF.

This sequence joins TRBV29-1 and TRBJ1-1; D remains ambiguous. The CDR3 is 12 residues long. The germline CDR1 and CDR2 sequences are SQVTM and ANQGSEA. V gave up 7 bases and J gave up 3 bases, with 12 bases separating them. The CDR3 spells CSASGWDTEAFF. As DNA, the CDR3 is TGCAGCGCTTCGGGGTGGGACACTGAAGCTTTCTTT.

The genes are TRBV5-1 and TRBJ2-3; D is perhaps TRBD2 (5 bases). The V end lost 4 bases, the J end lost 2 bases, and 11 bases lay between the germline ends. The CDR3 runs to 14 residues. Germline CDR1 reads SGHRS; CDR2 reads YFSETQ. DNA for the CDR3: TGCGCCAGCAGCGGGCCGGGAAACACAGATACGCAGTATTTT. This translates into CASSGPGNTDTQYF.

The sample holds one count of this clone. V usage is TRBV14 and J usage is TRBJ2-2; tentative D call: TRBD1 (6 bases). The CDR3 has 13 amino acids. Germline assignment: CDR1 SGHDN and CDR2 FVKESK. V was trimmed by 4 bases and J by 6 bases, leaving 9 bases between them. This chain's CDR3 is CASSPKGAGELFF. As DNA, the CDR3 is TGTGCCAGCAGCCCGAAGGGGGCCGGGGAGCTGTTTTTT.

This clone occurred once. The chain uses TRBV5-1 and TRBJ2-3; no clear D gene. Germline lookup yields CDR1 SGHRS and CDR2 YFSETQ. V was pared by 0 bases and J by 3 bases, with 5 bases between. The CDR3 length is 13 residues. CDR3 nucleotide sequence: TGCGCCAGCAGCTTGGCCGGGACAGATACGCAGTATTTT. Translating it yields CASSLAGTDTQYF.

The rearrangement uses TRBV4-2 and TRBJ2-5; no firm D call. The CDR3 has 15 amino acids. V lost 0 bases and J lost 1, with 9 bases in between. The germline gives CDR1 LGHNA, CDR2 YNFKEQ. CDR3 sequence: CASSQDLQSQETQYF. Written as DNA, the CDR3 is TGTGCCAGCAGCCAAGACCTCCAGTCCCAAGAGACCCAGTACTTC.

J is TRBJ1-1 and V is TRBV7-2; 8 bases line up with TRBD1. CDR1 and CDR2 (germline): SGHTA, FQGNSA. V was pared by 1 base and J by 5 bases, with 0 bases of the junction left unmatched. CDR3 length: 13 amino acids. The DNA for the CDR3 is TGTGCCAGCAGCTTAGACAGGGGGACTGAAGCTTTCTTT. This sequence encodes CASSLDRGTEAFF.

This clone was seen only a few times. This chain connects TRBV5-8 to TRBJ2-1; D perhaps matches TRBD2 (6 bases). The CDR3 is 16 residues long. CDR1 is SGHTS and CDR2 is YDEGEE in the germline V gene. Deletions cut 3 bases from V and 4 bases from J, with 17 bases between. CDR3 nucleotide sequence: TGTGCCAGCAGCTCCTGGACTAACGGGCTTTACAATGAGCAGTTCTTC. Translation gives CASSSWTNGLYNEQFF.

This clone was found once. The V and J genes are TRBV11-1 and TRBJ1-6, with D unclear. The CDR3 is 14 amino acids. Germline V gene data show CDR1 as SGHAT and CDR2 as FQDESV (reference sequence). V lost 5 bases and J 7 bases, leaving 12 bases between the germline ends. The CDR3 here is CASSLGRENSPLHF. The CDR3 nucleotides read TGTGCCAGCAGCCTCGGGAGGGAAAATTCACCCCTCCACTTT.

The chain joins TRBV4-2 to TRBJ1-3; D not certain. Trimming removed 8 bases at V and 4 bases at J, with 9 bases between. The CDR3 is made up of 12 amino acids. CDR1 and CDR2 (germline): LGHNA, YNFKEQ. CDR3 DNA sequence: TGTGCCAGCCAGTCTGCCGGAAACACCATATATTTT. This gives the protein CASQSAGNTIYF.

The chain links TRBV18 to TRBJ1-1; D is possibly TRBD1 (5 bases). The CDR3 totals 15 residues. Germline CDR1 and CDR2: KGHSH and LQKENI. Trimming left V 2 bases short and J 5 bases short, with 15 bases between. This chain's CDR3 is CASSPAGGGLTEAFF. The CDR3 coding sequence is TGTGCCAGCTCACCAGCAGGTGGGGGGTTGACTGAAGCTTTCTTT.

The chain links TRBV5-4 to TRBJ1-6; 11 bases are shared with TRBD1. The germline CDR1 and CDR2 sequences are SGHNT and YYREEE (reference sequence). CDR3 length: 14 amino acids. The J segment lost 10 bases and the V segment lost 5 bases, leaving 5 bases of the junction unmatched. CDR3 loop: CASSWGQGDSPLHF. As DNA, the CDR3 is TGTGCCAGCAGTTGGGGACAGGGGGACTCACCCCTCCACTTT. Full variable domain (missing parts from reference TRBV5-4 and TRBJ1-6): ETGVTQSPTHLIKTRGQQVTLRCSSQSGHNTVSWYQQALGQGPQFIFQYYREEENGRGNFPPRFSGLQFPNYSSELNVNALELDDSALYLCASSWGQGDSPLHFGNGTRLTVT.

The DNA of the CDR3 is TGTGCCATAGGGGGGGACAGGGACTACGAGCAGTACTTC. Encoded protein: CAIGGDRDYEQYF. This chain links TRBV24-1 with TRBJ2-7; TRBD1 aligns across 9 bases. There are 13 residues in the CDR3. Germline CDR1 reads KGHDR; CDR2 reads SFDVKD. V was clipped by 11 bases and J by 3 bases; unmatched bases: 7.

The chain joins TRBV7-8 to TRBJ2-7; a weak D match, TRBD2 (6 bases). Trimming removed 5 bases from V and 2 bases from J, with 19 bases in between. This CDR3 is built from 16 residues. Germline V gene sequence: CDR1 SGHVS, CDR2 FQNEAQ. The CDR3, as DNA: TGTGCCAGCAGCCTCGGCATAAGCGGGCTGGCCTACGAGCAGTACTTC. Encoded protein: CASSLGISGLAYEQYF.

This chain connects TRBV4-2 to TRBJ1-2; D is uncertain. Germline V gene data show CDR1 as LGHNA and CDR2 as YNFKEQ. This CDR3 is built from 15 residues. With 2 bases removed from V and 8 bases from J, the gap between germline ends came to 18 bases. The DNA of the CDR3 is TGTGCCAGCAGCCAACACGCCGAGGAGCCTTACGGCTACACCTTC. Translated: CASSQHAEEPYGYTF.

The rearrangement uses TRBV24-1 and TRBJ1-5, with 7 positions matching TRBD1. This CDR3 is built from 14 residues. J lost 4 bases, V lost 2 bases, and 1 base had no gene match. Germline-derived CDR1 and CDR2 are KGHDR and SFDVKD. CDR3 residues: CATSDWDSNQPQHF. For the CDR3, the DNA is TGTGCCACCAGTGATTGGGACAGTAATCAGCCCCAGCATTTT.

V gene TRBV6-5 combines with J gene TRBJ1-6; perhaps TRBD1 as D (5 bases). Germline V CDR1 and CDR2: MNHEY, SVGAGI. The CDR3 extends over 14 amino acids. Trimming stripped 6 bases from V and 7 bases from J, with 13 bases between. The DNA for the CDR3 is TGTGCCAGCAGCAAAGGGCAGGGAAATTCACCCCTCCACTTT. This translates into CASSKGQGNSPLHF.

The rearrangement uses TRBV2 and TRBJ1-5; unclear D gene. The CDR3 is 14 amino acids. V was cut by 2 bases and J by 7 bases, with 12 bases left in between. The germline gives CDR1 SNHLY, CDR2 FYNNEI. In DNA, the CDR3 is TGTGCCAGCAGTGAATCCCAAGGGAGGCAGCCCCAGCATTTT. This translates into CASSESQGRQPQHF.

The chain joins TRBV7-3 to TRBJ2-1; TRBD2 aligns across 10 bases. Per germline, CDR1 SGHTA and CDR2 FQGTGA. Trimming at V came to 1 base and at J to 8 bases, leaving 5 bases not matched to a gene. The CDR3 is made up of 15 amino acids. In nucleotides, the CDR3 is TGTGCCAGCAGCTTAAGGGCTAGCGGGAGCTATGAGCAGTTCTTC. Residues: CASSLRASGSYEQFF.